One T cell receptor beta chain is described in this entry. Its specificity is not known. The study sequenced cultured CD4+ T cell DNA using the Oncomine TCR Beta short-read assay. TCRdb analysed the PCR reads with MiXCR anew, one entry per CDR3 protein. The table includes 12,000 or so distinct CDR3 sequences, roughly half detected once. Sample treatment: approximately 10-day PBMC culture with coronavirus spike peptide pools or control peptides (ViraFEST assay). The data are from a study of vaccination and CD4 T cells after COVID-19. In the study overall: Post-vaccine sampling followed dose two by a median 72 days (range 14 to 241).

Trimming stripped 2 bases from V and 5 bases from J, with 15 bases between. The CDR3 extends over 15 amino acids. Germline lookup yields CDR1 MDHEN and CDR2 SYDVKM. The chain combines TRBV28 with TRBJ1-2; D remains unclear. The receptor's source is a human donor with COVID-19. This sample comprised cultured CD4+ T cells from blood, obtained after SARS-CoV-2 vaccination. The CDR3 region has the DNA TGTGCCAGCAGTTTACCGACGGCCGATCGGTATGGCTACACCTTC. Protein product: CASSLPTADRYGYTF.